Listed below are T cell receptor beta chains from one sample, sequenced in a study of blood T cells in healthy people across ages. TCRdb reprocessed the 5' RACE reads via MiXCR and lists one record per CDR3 protein. The repertoire consists of around 620,000 distinct CDR3 sequences, with 27% occurring once and the leading ten covering less than 20%. Sequenced input: blood. Receptors originate from an older woman in good health. CDR3s include the opening cysteine and the closing phenylalanine or tryptophan. The D gene is left open where the match is weak. Size is stated for part of the rows, as once, few or many counts, or as a class when the clone is expanded.

TRBJ1-3	once	TRBV20-1	-	TGCAGTGCTAGAGACCCTGCGGGATCTGGAAACACCATATATTTT	CSARDPAGSGNTIYF
TRBJ2-1	-	TRBV5-1	TRBD1	TGCGCCAGCAGCTTGGTTGGGACAGCTTACAATGAGCAGTTCTTC	CASSLVGTAYNEQFF
TRBJ1-2	-	TRBV6-2/TRBV6-3	TRBD1	TGTGCCAGCAGTTACGCGACAGGGAAATATGGCTACACCTTC	CASSYATGKYGYTF
TRBJ2-1	few	TRBV12-3/TRBV12-4	TRBD2	TGTGCCAGCAGTTTTTTATTGAGCGGGAGTAAGTACAATGAGCAGTTCTTC	CASSFLLSGSKYNEQFF
TRBJ2-1	few	TRBV5-4	-	TGTGCCAGCAGCGACGGGACTTTACCCTACAATGAGCAGTTCTTC	CASSDGTLPYNEQFF
TRBJ2-5	-	TRBV7-2	-	TGTGCCAGCAAAGGGCCGTCTCAAGAGACCCAGTACTTC	CASKGPSQETQYF
TRBJ2-3	-	TRBV12-3/TRBV12-4	-	TGTGCCACATCTAGGATCCCTGGCACAGATACGCAGTATTTT	CATSRIPGTDTQYF
TRBJ2-7	few	TRBV5-1	-	TGCGCCAGCGCGGGAAAGTACGAGCAGTACTTC	CASAGKYEQYF
TRBJ2-7	-	TRBV20-1	TRBD1	TGCAGTGCTAGAGATCCCCGACAGGGGGCGAAGCCTTACGAGCAGTACTTC	CSARDPRQGAKPYEQYF
TRBJ2-1	-	TRBV11-2	TRBD2	TGTGCCAGCAGCTTCGGCGGGGGGCCTAGTTCCTACAATGAGCAGTTCTTC	CASSFGGGPSSYNEQFF
TRBJ2-4	few	TRBV29-1	TRBD1	TGCAGCGTGACCGGACAGGGGGGAATAAGAAACATTCAGTACTTC	CSVTGQGGIRNIQYF
TRBJ2-5	-	TRBV5-1	-	TGCGCCAGCAGCACCGGGACTCCTAAGGCAGAGCAGTACTTC	CASSTGTPKAEQYF
TRBJ2-3	few	TRBV20-1	-	TGCAGTGCTAGACTAGTGGAAGATACGCAGTATTTT	CSARLVEDTQYF
TRBJ2-7	-	TRBV13	TRBD1	TGTGCCAGCAGCTTATCATCGGCAGGGGGTACCGAGCAGTACTTC	CASSLSSAGGTEQYF
TRBJ2-1	-	TRBV4-2	-	TGTGCCAGCAGCCAGGACCCATACAATGAGCAGTTCTTC	CASSQDPYNEQFF
TRBJ1-2	many	TRBV2	-	TGTGCCAGCAGTGCTGGACCAAACTATGGCTACACCTTC	CASSAGPNYGYTF
TRBJ2-5	-	TRBV5-6	-	TGTGCCAGCACGACGTCCCAAGAGACCCAGTACTTC	CASTTSQETQYF
TRBJ2-3	-	TRBV10-3	TRBD1	TGTGCCATCAGTGGGCGACAGGGTAGAACAGATACGCAGTATTTT	CAISGRQGRTDTQYF
TRBJ2-3	-	TRBV9	-	TGTGCCAGCAGCTTGGGGGGACAACTCACAGATACGCAGTATTTT	CASSLGGQLTDTQYF
TRBJ2-7	few	TRBV4-2	TRBD2	TGTGCCAGCAGCCGCGACTTGACTAGCGGGGTTAGCTCCTACGAGCAGTACTTC	CASSRDLTSGVSSYEQYF